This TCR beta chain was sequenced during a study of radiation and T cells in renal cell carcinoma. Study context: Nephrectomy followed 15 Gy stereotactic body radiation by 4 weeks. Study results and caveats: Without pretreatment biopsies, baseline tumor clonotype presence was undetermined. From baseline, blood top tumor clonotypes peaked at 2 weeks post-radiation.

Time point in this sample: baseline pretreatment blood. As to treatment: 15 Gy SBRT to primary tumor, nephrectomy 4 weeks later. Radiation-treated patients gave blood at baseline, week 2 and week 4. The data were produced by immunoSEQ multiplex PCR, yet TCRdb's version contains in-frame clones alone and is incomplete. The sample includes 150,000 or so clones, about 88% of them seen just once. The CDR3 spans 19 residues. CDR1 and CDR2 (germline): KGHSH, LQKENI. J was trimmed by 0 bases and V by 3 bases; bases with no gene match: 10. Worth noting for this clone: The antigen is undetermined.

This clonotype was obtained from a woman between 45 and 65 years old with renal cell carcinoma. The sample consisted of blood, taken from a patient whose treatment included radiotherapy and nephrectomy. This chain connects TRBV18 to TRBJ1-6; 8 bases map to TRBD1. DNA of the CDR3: TGTGCCAGCTCACCCGACAGGGGTACTTGGGACTCCTATAATTCACCCCTCCACTTT. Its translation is CASSPDRGTWDSYNSPLHF.